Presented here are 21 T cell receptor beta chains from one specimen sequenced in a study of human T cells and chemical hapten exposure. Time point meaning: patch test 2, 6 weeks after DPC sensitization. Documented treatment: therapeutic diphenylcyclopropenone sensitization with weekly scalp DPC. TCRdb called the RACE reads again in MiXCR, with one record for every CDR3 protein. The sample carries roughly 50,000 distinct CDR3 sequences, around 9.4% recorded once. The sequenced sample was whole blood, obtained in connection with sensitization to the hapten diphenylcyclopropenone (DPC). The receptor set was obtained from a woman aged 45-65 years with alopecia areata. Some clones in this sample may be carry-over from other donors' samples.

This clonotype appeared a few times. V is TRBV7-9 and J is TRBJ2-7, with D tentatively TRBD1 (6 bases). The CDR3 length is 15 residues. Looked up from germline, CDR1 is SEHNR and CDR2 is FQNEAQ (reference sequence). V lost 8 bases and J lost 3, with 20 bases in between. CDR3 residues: CASQGSTGTIYEQYF. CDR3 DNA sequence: TGTGCCAGCCAGGGGTCGACCGGGACAATCTACGAGCAGTACTTC. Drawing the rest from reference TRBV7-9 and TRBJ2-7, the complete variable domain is DTGVSQNPRHKITKRGQNVTFRCDPISEHNRLYWYRQTLGQGPEFLTYFQNEAQLEKSRLLSDRFSAERPKGSFSTLEIQRTEQGDSAMYLCASQGSTGTIYEQYFGPGTRLTVT.

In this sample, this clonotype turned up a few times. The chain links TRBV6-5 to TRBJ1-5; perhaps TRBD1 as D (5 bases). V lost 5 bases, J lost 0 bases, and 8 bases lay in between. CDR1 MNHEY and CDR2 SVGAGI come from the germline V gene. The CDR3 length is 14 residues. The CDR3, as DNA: TGTGCCAGCAGTCGGGGGTATAGCAATCAGCCCCAGCATTTT. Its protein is CASSRGYSNQPQHF.

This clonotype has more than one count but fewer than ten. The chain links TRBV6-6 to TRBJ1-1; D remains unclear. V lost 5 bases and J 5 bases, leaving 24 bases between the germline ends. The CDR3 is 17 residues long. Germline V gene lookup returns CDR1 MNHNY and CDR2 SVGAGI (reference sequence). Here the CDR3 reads CASSPGQDGRFGTEAFF. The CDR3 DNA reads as TGTGCCAGCAGTCCCGGGCAGGATGGACGGTTTGGGACTGAAGCTTTCTTT.

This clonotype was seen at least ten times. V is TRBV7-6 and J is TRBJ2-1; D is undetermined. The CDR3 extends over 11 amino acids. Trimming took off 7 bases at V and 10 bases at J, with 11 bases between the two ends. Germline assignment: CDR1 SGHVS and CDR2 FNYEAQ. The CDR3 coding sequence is TGTGCCAGCACCCATGAGGAAGAGCAGTTCTTC. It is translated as CASTHEEEQFF.

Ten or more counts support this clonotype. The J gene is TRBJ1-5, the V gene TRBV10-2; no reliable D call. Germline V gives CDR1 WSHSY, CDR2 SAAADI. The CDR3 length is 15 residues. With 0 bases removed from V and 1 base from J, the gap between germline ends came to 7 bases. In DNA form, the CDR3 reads TGCGCCAGCAGTGAGTCGCGGCTGAGCAATCAGCCCCAGCATTTT. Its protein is CASSESRLSNQPQHF.

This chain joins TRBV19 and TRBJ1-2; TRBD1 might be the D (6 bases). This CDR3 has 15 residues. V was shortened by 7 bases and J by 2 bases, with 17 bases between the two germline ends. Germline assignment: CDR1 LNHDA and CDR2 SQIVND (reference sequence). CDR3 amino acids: CASIGGRTDNYGYTF. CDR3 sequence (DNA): TGTGCCAGTATAGGGGGGCGGACAGACAACTATGGCTACACCTTC.

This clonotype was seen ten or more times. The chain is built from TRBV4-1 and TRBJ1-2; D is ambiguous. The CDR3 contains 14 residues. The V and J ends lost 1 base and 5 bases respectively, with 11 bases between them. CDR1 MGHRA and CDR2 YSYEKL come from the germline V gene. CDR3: CASSQGLAGYGYTF. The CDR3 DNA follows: TGCGCCAGCAGCCAAGGGTTGGCCGGGTATGGCTACACCTTC.

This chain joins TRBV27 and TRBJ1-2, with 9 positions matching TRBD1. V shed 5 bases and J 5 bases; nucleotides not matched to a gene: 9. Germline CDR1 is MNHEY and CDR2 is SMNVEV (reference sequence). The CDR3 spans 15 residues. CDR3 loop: CASSPIPTGGYGYTF. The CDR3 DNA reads TGTGCCAGCAGTCCTATACCGACAGGGGGTTATGGCTACACCTTC.

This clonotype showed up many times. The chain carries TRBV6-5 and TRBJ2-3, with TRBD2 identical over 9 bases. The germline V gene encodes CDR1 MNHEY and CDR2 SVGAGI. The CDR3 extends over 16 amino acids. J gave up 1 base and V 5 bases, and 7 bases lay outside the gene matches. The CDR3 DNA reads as TGTGCCAGCAGTCCACGACTAGCGGCGGGCACAGATACGCAGTATTTT. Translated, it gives CASSPRLAAGTDTQYF.

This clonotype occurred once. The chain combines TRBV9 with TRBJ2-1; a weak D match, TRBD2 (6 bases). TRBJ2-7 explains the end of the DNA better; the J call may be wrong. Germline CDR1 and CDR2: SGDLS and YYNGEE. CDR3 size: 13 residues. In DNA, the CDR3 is TGTGCCAGCAGCGCTGGGGGGTTCAATGAGCAGTACTTC. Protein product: CASSAGGFNEQYF.

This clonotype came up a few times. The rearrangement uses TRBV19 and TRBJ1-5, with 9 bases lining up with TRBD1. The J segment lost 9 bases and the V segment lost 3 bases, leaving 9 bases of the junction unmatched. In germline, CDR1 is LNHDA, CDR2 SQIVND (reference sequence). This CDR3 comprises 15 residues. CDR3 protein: CASSIRDRVATPQHF. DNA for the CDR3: TGTGCCAGTAGTATTAGGGACAGGGTAGCGACGCCCCAGCATTTT.

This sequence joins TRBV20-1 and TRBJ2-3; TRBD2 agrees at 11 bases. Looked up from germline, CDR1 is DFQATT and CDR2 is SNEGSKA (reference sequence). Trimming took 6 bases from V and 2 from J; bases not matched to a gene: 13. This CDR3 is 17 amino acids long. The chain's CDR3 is CSAPPSGGPTHTDTQYF. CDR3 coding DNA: TGCAGTGCCCCTCCTAGCGGGGGGCCTACCCACACAGATACGCAGTATTTT.

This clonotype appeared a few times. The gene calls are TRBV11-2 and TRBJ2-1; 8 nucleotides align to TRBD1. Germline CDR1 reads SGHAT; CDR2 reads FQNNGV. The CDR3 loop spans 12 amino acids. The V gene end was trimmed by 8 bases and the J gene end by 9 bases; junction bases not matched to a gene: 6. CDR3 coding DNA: TGTGCCAGCGGGACAGGCCTTGGTGAGCAGTTCTTC. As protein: CASGTGLGEQFF.

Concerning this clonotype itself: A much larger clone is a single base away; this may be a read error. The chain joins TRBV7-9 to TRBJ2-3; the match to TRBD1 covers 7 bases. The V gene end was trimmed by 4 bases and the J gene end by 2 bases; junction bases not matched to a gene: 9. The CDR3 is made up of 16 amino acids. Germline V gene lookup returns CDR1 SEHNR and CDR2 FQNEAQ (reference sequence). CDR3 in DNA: TGTGCCAGCAGCTCCCACAGGGGTCTGAACACAGATACGCAGTATTTT. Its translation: CASSSHRGLNTDTQYF.

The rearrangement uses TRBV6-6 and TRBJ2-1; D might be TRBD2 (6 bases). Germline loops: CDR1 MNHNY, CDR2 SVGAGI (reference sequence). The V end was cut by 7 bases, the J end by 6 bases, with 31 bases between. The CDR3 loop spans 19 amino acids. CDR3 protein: CASTRKGAGTVLLSNEQFF. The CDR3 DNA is TGTGCCAGCACCCGCAAGGGCGCGGGGACCGTACTCCTAAGCAATGAGCAGTTCTTC.

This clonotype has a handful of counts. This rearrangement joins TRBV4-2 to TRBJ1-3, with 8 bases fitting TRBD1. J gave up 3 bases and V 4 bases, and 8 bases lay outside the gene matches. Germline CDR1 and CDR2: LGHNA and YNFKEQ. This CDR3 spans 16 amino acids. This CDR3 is CASSRQDRGHGNTIYF. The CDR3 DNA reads TGTGCCAGCAGCCGACAAGACAGGGGACATGGAAACACCATATATTTT.

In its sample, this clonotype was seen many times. Here the CDR3 DNA reads TGTGCCAGCACCCGCGACGGACACCTCACTGAAGCTTTCTTT. Amino acids: CASTRDGHLTEAFF. The V call is TRBV28, the J call TRBJ1-1; D perhaps matches TRBD1 (5 bases). CDR3 length equals 14 residues. V gave up 7 bases and J gave up 4 bases, with 16 bases separating them. The germline V gene has CDR1 MDHEN and CDR2 SYDVKM.

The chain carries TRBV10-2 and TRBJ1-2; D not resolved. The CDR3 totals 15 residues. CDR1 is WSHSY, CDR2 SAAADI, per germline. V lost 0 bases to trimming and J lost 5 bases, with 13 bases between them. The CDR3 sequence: CASSESLGKWYGYTF. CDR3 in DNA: TGCGCCAGCAGTGAGTCGCTGGGGAAATGGTATGGCTACACCTTC.

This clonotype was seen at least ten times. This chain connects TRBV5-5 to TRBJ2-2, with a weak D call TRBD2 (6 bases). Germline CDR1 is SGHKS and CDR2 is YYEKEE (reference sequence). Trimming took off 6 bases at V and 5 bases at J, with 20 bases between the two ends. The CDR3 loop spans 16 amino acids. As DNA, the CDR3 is TGTGCCAGCACCACGAGAAGCGTCGGGGGAACCGGGGAGCTGTTTTTT. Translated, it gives CASTTRSVGGTGELFF.

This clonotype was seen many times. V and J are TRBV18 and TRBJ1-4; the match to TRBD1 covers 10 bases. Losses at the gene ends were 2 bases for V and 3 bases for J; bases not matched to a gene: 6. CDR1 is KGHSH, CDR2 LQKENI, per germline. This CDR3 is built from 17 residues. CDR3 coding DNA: TGTGCCAGCTCACCATCCGGGACAGGGGCTTCTAATGAAAAACTGTTTTTT. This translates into CASSPSGTGASNEKLFF.

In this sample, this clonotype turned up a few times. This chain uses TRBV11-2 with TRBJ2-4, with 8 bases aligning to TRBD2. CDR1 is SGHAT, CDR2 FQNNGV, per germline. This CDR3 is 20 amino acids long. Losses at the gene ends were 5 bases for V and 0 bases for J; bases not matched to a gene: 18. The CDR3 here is CASSVGAAGVANIAKNIQYF. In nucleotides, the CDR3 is TGTGCCAGCAGCGTCGGGGCAGCGGGAGTTGCAAATATAGCCAAAAACATTCAGTACTTC. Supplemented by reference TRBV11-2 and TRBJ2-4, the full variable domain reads EAGVAQSPRYKIIEKRQSVAFWCNPISGHATLYWYQQILGQGPKLLIQFQNNGVVDDSQLPKDRFSAERLKGVDSTLKIQPAKLEDSAVYLCASSVGAAGVANIAKNIQYFGAGTRLSVL.